The 29 T cell receptor beta chains below come from one sample, sequenced in a study of blood T cells in healthy people across ages. Next came a second PCR, run for about 6 to 12 cycles, which used a sample-barcoded 5' primer along with a J-beta primer mix. TCRdb reprocessed the 5' RACE reads with MiXCR, giving one entry per CDR3 protein. The sample lists 1.5 million to 1.9 million distinct CDR3 sequences, approximately 43% occurring once. Specimen: blood. The receptors were sampled from a woman aged 18-30 years in good health.

The rearrangement joins TRBV7-2 to TRBJ2-5; tentatively, D is TRBD1 (5 bases). The J call could be wrong; TRBJ2-1 is a better fit for the DNA end. The CDR3 is 14 residues long. Germline V gene data show CDR1 as SGHTA and CDR2 as FQGNSA. CDR3 residues: CASSLAGQQETQFF. The CDR3 nucleotides read TGTGCCAGCAGCTTAGCGGGGCAGCAAGAGACCCAGTTCTTC.

The rearrangement uses TRBV7-9 and TRBJ2-7, with 13 bases aligning to TRBD2. This CDR3 has 14 amino acids. The germline CDR1 and CDR2 sequences are SEHNR and FQNEAQ (reference sequence). V shed 6 bases, J shed 7 bases, and the junction held 6 bases outside the gene matches. CDR3 loop: CASRTSGGAHEQYF. The CDR3 DNA follows: TGTGCCAGCAGAACTAGCGGGGGGGCCCATGAGCAGTACTTC.

The chain uses TRBV7-9 and TRBJ2-1; 9 positions agree with TRBD2. Germline V gene data show CDR1 as SEHNR and CDR2 as FQNEAQ (reference sequence). The CDR3 length is 15 residues. V lost 4 bases and J lost 7; bases outside the gene matches: 8. In nucleotides, the CDR3 is TGTGCCAGCAGCTATGAAGCGGGAGGACGAAATGAGCAGTTCTTC. This translates into CASSYEAGGRNEQFF.

This chain uses TRBV29-1 with TRBJ1-3; D gene unclear. Trimming took off 3 bases at V and 0 bases at J, with 6 bases between the two ends. This CDR3 is 13 amino acids long. Germline V gene sequence: CDR1 SQVTM, CDR2 ANQGSEA. CDR3 in amino acids: CSVETDSGNTIYF. The CDR3 DNA is TGCAGCGTTGAGACGGACTCTGGAAACACCATATATTTT.

This clonotype was seen a handful of times. The rearrangement links TRBV18 to TRBJ1-5; D uncertain. The CDR3 is made up of 15 amino acids. V dropped 2 bases and J dropped 3 bases, with 11 bases sitting between them. Germline CDR1 reads KGHSH; CDR2 reads LQKENI. The CDR3 sequence: CASSPASYNNQPQHF. CDR3 coding DNA: TGTGCCAGCTCACCAGCTTCCTATAACAATCAGCCCCAGCATTTT. Full variable domain (rest looked up from reference TRBV18 and TRBJ1-5): NAGVMQNPRHLVRRRGQEARLRCSPMKGHSHVYWYRQLPEEGLKFMVYLQKENIIDESGMPKERFSAEFPKEGPSILRIQQVVRGDSAAYFCASSPASYNNQPQHFGDGTRLSIL.

The chain is built from TRBV12-3 or TRBV12-4 and TRBJ2-1; a weak D match, TRBD2 (6 bases). Near its end, the DNA agrees better with TRBJ2-7, so the J call may be wrong. The CDR3 has 14 residues. CDR3 sequence: CASSSGVWFNEQYF. CDR3 coding DNA: TGTGCCAGCAGTTCGGGAGTTTGGTTCAATGAGCAGTACTTC.

The CDR3 sequence: CASSYGQSSGNTIYF. The CDR3 bases are TGTGCCAGCAGTTACGGCCAGAGCTCTGGAAACACCATATATTTT. The chain links TRBV6-5 to TRBJ1-3; no clear D gene. Trimming took 2 bases from V and 0 from J, leaving 8 bases between them. Germline V gives CDR1 MNHEY, CDR2 SVGAGI. The CDR3 consists of 15 residues.

The chain carries TRBV20-1 and TRBJ2-1, with 12 bases aligning to TRBD2. The trim removed 6 bases at V and 13 bases at J, leaving 10 bases unmatched. CDR3 size: 13 residues. Germline-derived CDR1 and CDR2 are DFQATT and SNEGSKA (reference sequence). CDR3 DNA sequence: TGCAGTGCGTTGACTAGCGGGAGAGAGACCCAGTTCTTC. Its protein is CSALTSGRETQFF.

The chain carries TRBV7-8 and TRBJ2-1; tentative D call: TRBD2 (6 bases). Germline values: CDR1 SGHVS, CDR2 FQNEAQ. This CDR3 is built from 16 residues. Trimming left V 5 bases short and J 2 bases short, with 16 bases between. CDR3 DNA: TGTGCCAGCAGCGTCATTAGCGGTAGCCCCTACAATGAGCAGTTCTTC. This encodes CASSVISGSPYNEQFF. The full variable domain, its missing parts supplied by reference TRBV7-8 and TRBJ2-1, is GAGVSQSPRYKVAKRGQDVALRCDPISGHVSLFWYQQALGQGPEFLTYFQNEAQLDKSGLPSDRFFAERPEGSVSTLKIQRTQQEDSAVYLCASSVISGSPYNEQFFGPGTRLTVL.

This chain connects TRBV6-1 to TRBJ2-5, with D perhaps TRBD2 (6 bases). The J call may be wrong; the DNA end is better matched by TRBJ2-7. Germline V lookup: CDR1 MNHNS, CDR2 SASEGT. This CDR3 is built from 15 residues. CDR3 nucleotide sequence: TGTGCCAGCAGTGAGGAGGACGGGGGAGCCTACGAGCAGTACTTC. Residues: CASSEEDGGAYEQYF.

The chain is built from TRBV14 and TRBJ1-2; maybe TRBD1 (6 bases). This CDR3 comprises 13 residues. V lost 3 bases to trimming and J lost 7 bases, with 12 bases between them. Germline loops: CDR1 SGHDN, CDR2 FVKESK. The DNA of the CDR3 is TGTGCCAGCAGCCAGCTACAGGGATCTGGCTACACCTTC. Translation gives CASSQLQGSGYTF.

Only a few counts were recorded for this clonotype. This sequence joins TRBV21-1 and TRBJ1-5; the table's D call TRBD1 went unverified against the DNA. TRBV21-1 is flagged as a pseudogene. The CDR3 loop spans 12 amino acids. CDR3 in amino acids: CASSIGTGRLHF. CDR3 nucleotides: TGTGCCAGCAGCATTGGGACCGGCCGCTTGCATTTT.

V gene TRBV18 combines with J gene TRBJ2-1; TRBD1 matches at 7 bases. The DNA matches TRBJ2-7 better at its end, which makes the J call doubtful. Germline-derived CDR1 and CDR2 are KGHSH and LQKENI. This CDR3 has 15 amino acids. The chain's CDR3 is CASSPPGTVYNEQYF. CDR3 DNA sequence: TGTGCCAGCTCACCGCCCGGGACAGTCTACAATGAGCAGTACTTC.

V is TRBV20-1 and J is TRBJ1-2; 7 bases are a match to TRBD1. CDR1 is DFQATT, CDR2 SNEGSKA, per germline (reference sequence). V lost 5 bases to trimming and J lost 7 bases; unmatched junction nucleotides: 13. The CDR3 contains 14 residues. The CDR3 DNA follows: TGCAGTGCTGGCGAGGAGACAGGGATATGTGGCTACACCTTC. As protein: CSAGEETGICGYTF.

The rearrangement links TRBV29-1 to TRBJ1-5; D perhaps matches TRBD1 (5 bases). The germline V gene has CDR1 SQVTM and CDR2 ANQGSEA. This CDR3 region has 16 residues. The V end lost 0 bases, the J end lost 1 base, and 13 bases lay between the germline ends. This chain's CDR3 is CSVEERSGVSNQPQHF. Here the CDR3 DNA reads TGCAGCGTTGAAGAAAGGTCGGGGGTCAGCAATCAGCCCCAGCATTTT.

With respect to this clonotype: The junction departs from the called germline gene at one end, perhaps through a read error. The J gene is TRBJ2-1, the V gene TRBV20-1; TRBD1 or TRBD2 may be the D gene (5 bases each). The CDR3 runs to 16 residues. Germline V gives CDR1 DFQATT, CDR2 SNEGSKA (reference sequence). The CDR3 spells CSPSWDRQSSYNEQFF. CDR3 bases: TGCAGTCCTAGCTGGGACCGCCAAAGCTCCTACAATGAGCAGTTCTTC.

V and J are TRBV20-1 and TRBJ2-3, with 7 bases fitting TRBD1. CDR1 DFQATT and CDR2 SNEGSKA come from the germline V gene (reference sequence). The CDR3 runs to 14 residues. V was pared by 2 bases and J by 4 bases, with 6 bases of the junction left unmatched. CDR3 in DNA: TGCAGTGCTAGAAGAACTCAGGGGGCAGATACGCAGTATTTT. Translation: CSARRTQGADTQYF.

J is TRBJ2-1 and V is TRBV7-2; D is unresolved. Germline V gene data show CDR1 as SGHTA and CDR2 as FQGNSA. CDR3 length: 15 amino acids. Trimming cost V 4 bases and J 0 bases, with 10 bases left between them. The CDR3 is CASSYGITSYNEQFF. The CDR3 nucleotides are TGTGCCAGCAGCTACGGAATAACCTCCTACAATGAGCAGTTCTTC.

The chain recombines TRBV7-2 with TRBJ1-5, with TRBD1 matching over 8 bases. This CDR3 spans 16 amino acids. Germline V gives CDR1 SGHTA, CDR2 FQGNSA. The ends lost 1 base at V and 6 bases at J; junction bases unmatched: 8. The CDR3 sequence: CASSLEYRGSGQPQHF. CDR3 DNA: TGTGCCAGCAGCTTAGAATACAGGGGGTCGGGTCAGCCCCAGCATTTT.

V gene TRBV20-1 combines with J gene TRBJ2-7; TRBD2 matches at 12 bases. CDR1 DFQATT and CDR2 SNEGSKA come from the germline V gene (reference sequence). With 3 bases clipped from V and 2 bases from J, the junction kept 17 bases outside the gene matches. The length of the CDR3 is 19 residues. The CDR3 coding sequence is TGCAGTGCTAGTCCCCCGGGGGCTAGCGGGGGGGCCGTTCCCTACGAGCAGTACTTC. Amino acid sequence: CSASPPGASGGAVPYEQYF.

Turning to this clonotype: The junction does not match germline at one end; this may be a read error. V is TRBV7-2 and J is TRBJ2-3; 7 nucleotides agree with TRBD2. CDR3 length equals 15 residues. Germline V CDR1 and CDR2: SGHTA, FQGNSA. This CDR3 reads CAGSFSGLEGDTQYF. The CDR3 nucleotides are TGTGCCGGCAGCTTTAGCGGGCTAGAAGGGGATACGCAGTATTTT. The whole variable domain, filled in from reference TRBV7-2 and TRBJ2-3, reads GAGVSQSPSNKVTEKGKDVELRCDPISGHTALYWYRQSLGQGLEFLIYFQGNSAPDKSGLPSDRFSAERTGGSVSTLTIQRTQQEDSAVYLCAGSFSGLEGDTQYFGPGTRLTVL.

The gene calls are TRBV9 and TRBJ2-3; D uncertain. The CDR3 length is 14 residues. V lost 0 bases to trimming and J lost 4 bases, with 9 bases between them. Germline CDR1 reads SGDLS; CDR2 reads YYNGEE. In DNA form, the CDR3 reads TGTGCCAGCAGCGTAGGAATAGCCGCAGATACGCAGTATTTT. Its translation: CASSVGIAADTQYF.

This clonotype was counted between two and nine times. V is TRBV7-2 and J is TRBJ2-5; D assignment may be TRBD1 or TRBD2 (5 bases each). The V gene's germline CDR1 is SGHTA and CDR2 FQGNSA. CDR3 length equals 15 residues. V dropped 5 bases and J dropped 4 bases, with 17 bases sitting between them. The CDR3 protein is CASSPRRGRGETQYF. The CDR3 nucleotides read TGTGCCAGCAGCCCTCGACGGGGTAGGGGAGAGACCCAGTACTTC. The complete variable domain, with remaining parts taken from reference TRBV7-2 and TRBJ2-5, reads GAGVSQSPSNKVTEKGKDVELRCDPISGHTALYWYRQSLGQGLEFLIYFQGNSAPDKSGLPSDRFSAERTGGSVSTLTIQRTQQEDSAVYLCASSPRRGRGETQYFGPGTRLLVL.

The rearrangement joins TRBV28 to TRBJ2-7; 9 nucleotides match TRBD2. This CDR3 has 15 residues. J lost 1 base, V lost 4 bases, and 5 bases had no gene match. The germline gives CDR1 MDHEN, CDR2 SYDVKM. The CDR3, as DNA: TGTGCCAGCAGTTCCCGACTAGCGGAGTCCTACGAGCAGTACTTC. As protein: CASSSRLAESYEQYF. Drawing the rest from reference TRBV28 and TRBJ2-7, the complete variable domain is DVKVTQSSRYLVKRTGEKVFLECVQDMDHENMFWYRQDPGLGLRLIYFSYDVKMKEKGDIPEGYSVSREKKERFSLILESASTNQTSMYLCASSSRLAESYEQYFGPGTRLTVT.

The V gene is TRBV7-9, the J gene TRBJ1-5, with a tentative D call TRBD1 (5 bases). V was shortened by 5 bases and J by 9 bases, with 20 bases between the two germline ends. The CDR3 totals 15 residues. Germline V gene data show CDR1 as SEHNR and CDR2 as FQNEAQ (reference sequence). CDR3 bases: TGTGCCAGCAGCCTGGACATGTCCGGGATTTGGCCCCAGCATTTT. Protein product: CASSLDMSGIWPQHF.

This clonotype has just a few counts. The J gene is TRBJ1-6, the V gene TRBV6-2 or TRBV6-3, with no clear D. V gave up 2 bases and J gave up 10 bases, with 12 bases separating them. Per the germline V gene, CDR1 is MNHEY and CDR2 is SVGEGT. The CDR3 runs 14 residues. The CDR3 DNA follows: TGTGCCAGCAGTTACACCGGGGTAAAGTCACCCCTCCACTTT. It yields the protein CASSYTGVKSPLHF.

To note about this clonotype: This may be a read error, as it is one base from a much larger clone. The chain employs TRBV12-3 or TRBV12-4 and TRBJ2-3; possible D gene TRBD2, 6 bases. V was shortened by 3 bases and J by 4 bases, with 20 bases between the two germline ends. The CDR3 has 17 amino acids. The CDR3 DNA is TGTGCCAGCAGTTTGCGGACCCAGACTTCTAGCGCAGATACGCAGTATTTT. Translating it yields CASSLRTQTSSADTQYF.

The chain recombines TRBV7-9 with TRBJ2-7; no clear D. Matching the DNA end better, TRBJ2-5 makes the J call doubtful. The germline V gene has CDR1 SEHNR and CDR2 FQNEAQ (reference sequence). The CDR3 runs to 16 residues. The CDR3 sequence: CASSLSAPLPRETQYF. In nucleotides, the CDR3 is TGTGCCAGCAGCTTATCCGCGCCACTCCCGAGGGAGACCCAGTACTTC.

The V call is TRBV5-1, the J call TRBJ2-4; D not certain. The end of the DNA is better explained by TRBJ2-5, so the J call may be wrong. Germline loops: CDR1 SGHRS, CDR2 YFSETQ. This CDR3 is 12 amino acids long. The CDR3 DNA follows: TGCGCCAGCAGCATGACCCAAGAGACCCAGTACTTC. Translation: CASSMTQETQYF.